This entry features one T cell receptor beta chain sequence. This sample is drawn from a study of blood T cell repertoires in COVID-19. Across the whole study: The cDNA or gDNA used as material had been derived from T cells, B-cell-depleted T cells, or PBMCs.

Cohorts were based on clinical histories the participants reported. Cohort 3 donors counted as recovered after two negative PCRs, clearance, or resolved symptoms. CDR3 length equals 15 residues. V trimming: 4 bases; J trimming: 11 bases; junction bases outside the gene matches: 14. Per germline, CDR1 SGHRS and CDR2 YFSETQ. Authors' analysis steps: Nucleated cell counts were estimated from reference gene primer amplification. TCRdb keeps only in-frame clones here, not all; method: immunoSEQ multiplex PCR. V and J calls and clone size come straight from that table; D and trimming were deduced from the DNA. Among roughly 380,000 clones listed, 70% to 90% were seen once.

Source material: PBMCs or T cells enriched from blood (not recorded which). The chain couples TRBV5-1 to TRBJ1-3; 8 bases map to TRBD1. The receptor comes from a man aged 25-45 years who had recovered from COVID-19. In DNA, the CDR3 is TGCGCCAGCAGCGCCGACAGGGGTCCCTCCCAAGCCATATATTTT. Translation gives CASSADRGPSQAIYF.